A single sample gave rise to the 29 T cell receptor beta chains below, sequenced in a study of OX40 agonist ivuxolimab in advanced cancers. Receptors were amplified or captured by the immunoSEQ multiplex PCR assay. In its TCRdb copy, this immuneACCESS table keeps in-frame sequences only and misses some clones. Where compared with another copy, unresolved V genes explain less than half of these, and the others have no known cause. The sample has tens of thousands of clones on record, 85% of them singletons. Of the sample, 0.5% to 0.6% is held by the ten largest clones. Sequencing was performed on CD4+ or CD8+ T cells sorted from blood, taken in a trial of the OX40 agonist ivuxolimab. These receptors were obtained from an adult with an advanced solid tumor such as melanoma, head and neck, liver or kidney cancer.

This clone was seen just once. The chain combines TRBV19 with TRBJ1-2; D may be TRBD1 (5 bases). CDR1 is LNHDA and CDR2 is SQIVND in the germline V gene (reference sequence). The CDR3 is 16 residues long. The V and J ends lost 3 bases and 5 bases respectively, with 19 bases between them. Here the CDR3 DNA reads TGTGCCAGTAGTATCTCCGGGGCGGGCCCTAGTTATGGCTACACCTTC. Translated, it gives CASSISGAGPSYGYTF. The full variable domain, its missing parts supplied by reference TRBV19 and TRBJ1-2, is DGGITQSPKYLFRKEGQNVTLSCEQNLNHDAMYWYRQDPGQGLRLIYYSQIVNDFQKGDIAEGYSVSREKKESFPLTVTSAQKNPTAFYLCASSISGAGPSYGYTFGSGTRLTVV.

The chain links TRBV6-1 to TRBJ1-1; 9 bases are a match to TRBD1. V lost 7 bases and J lost 5; bases outside the gene matches: 8. The CDR3 has 14 residues. CDR1 MNHNS and CDR2 SASEGT come from the germline V gene. CDR3 coding DNA: TGTGCCAGCACCCGGGACAGGGAGGGAACTGAAGCTTTCTTT. It specifies CASTRDREGTEAFF.

This clone occurred a few times. The chain joins TRBV7-9 to TRBJ2-7, with 10 bases lining up with TRBD2. The ends lost 8 bases at V and 4 bases at J; junction bases unmatched: 11. The CDR3 contains 15 residues. Per germline, CDR1 SEHNR and CDR2 FQNEAQ (reference sequence). The chain's CDR3 is CASSYPSGGAYEQYF. The CDR3 nucleotides are TGTGCCAGCTCGTATCCGAGCGGGGGGGCTTACGAGCAGTACTTC.

This chain uses TRBV28 with TRBJ1-6; TRBD1 might be the D (5 bases). The CDR3 extends over 16 amino acids. Trimming removed 3 bases at V and 8 bases at J, with 17 bases between. Germline loops: CDR1 MDHEN, CDR2 SYDVKM. The CDR3 region has the DNA TGTGCCAGCAGTTTGGGTCTGGGCCCAGGGCATTCACCCCTCCACTTT. Its protein is CASSLGLGPGHSPLHF.

The chain uses TRBV27 and TRBJ2-7; TRBD1 might be the D (5 bases). Trimming cost V 2 bases and J 2 bases, with 7 bases left between them. This CDR3 is built from 13 residues. Germline V gene sequence: CDR1 MNHEY, CDR2 SMNVEV (reference sequence). CDR3 DNA sequence: TGTGCCAGCAGTTTAGGACACACCTACGAGCAGTACTTC. This encodes CASSLGHTYEQYF.

The chain employs TRBV5-6 and TRBJ1-3, with D possibly matching TRBD1 (5 bases). This CDR3 has 15 residues. Germline lookup yields CDR1 SGHDT and CDR2 YYEEEE. V lost 1 base to trimming and J lost 0 bases, with 8 bases between them. The CDR3 reads CASSLWGSSGNTIYF. CDR3 in DNA: TGTGCCAGCAGCTTGTGGGGCTCCTCTGGAAACACCATATATTTT.

The rearrangement joins TRBV19 to TRBJ2-3; possible D gene TRBD1, 6 bases. V was cut by 3 bases and J by 0 bases, with 13 bases left in between. The CDR3 length is 16 residues. In germline, CDR1 is LNHDA, CDR2 SQIVND (reference sequence). CDR3 protein: CASSIGTGSSTDTQYF. The DNA of the CDR3 is TGTGCCAGTAGTATCGGCACAGGGTCTAGCACAGATACGCAGTATTTT.

This chain uses TRBV1 with TRBJ2-2. TRBV1 is termed a pseudogene. The CDR3 length is 15 residues. The CDR3 region is CTSSPGRGVDGELFF. The CDR3 DNA reads as TGCACCAGCAGCCCTGGACGAGGGGTCGACGGGGAGCTGTTTTTT.

The chain recombines TRBV30 with TRBJ2-7; TRBD1 might be the D (6 bases). CDR3 size: 15 residues. V lost 0 bases and J lost 3, with 15 bases in between. Germline CDR1 reads GTSNPN; CDR2 reads SVGIG (reference sequence). The CDR3 loop is CAWSVLGTSRYEQYF. The DNA for the CDR3 is TGTGCCTGGAGTGTACTCGGGACATCTCGCTACGAGCAGTACTTC.

The chain uses TRBV5-1 and TRBJ2-3, with D perhaps assigned TRBD1 or TRBD2 (5 bases each). The V gene's germline CDR1 is SGHRS and CDR2 YFSETQ. The CDR3 runs to 14 residues. The V and J ends lost 2 bases and 2 bases respectively, with 9 bases between them. The CDR3, as DNA: TGCGCCAGCAGCTTAGGGGAGCCCACAGATACGCAGTATTTT. Translated: CASSLGEPTDTQYF.

This rearrangement joins TRBV30 to TRBJ2-1; 7 bases match TRBD2. Germline-derived CDR1 and CDR2 are GTSNPN and SVGIG (reference sequence). The CDR3 runs 12 residues. Trimming removed 5 bases from V and 12 bases from J; junction bases left unmatched: 10. The CDR3 DNA sequence: TGTGCCTGGGCTTTGACGGGGGGAGGGCAGTTCTTC. It yields the protein CAWALTGGGQFF.

The sample holds one count of this clone. The chain couples TRBV15 to TRBJ2-5; 10 positions match TRBD2. Losses at the gene ends were 2 bases for V and 1 base for J; bases not matched to a gene: 4. CDR3 length: 16 residues. CDR1 is LNHNV, CDR2 YYDKDF, per germline (reference sequence). CDR3 bases: TGTGCCACCAGCAGAAGGACTAGCGGATCCCAAGAGACCCAGTACTTC. Translation gives CATSRRTSGSQETQYF.

V gene TRBV4-2 combines with J gene TRBJ2-1; possible D gene TRBD1, 6 bases. The germline gives CDR1 LGHNA, CDR2 YNFKEQ. This CDR3 region has 17 residues. V lost 4 bases and J lost 6, with 22 bases in between. This chain's CDR3 is CASSRRTQGGQPNEQFF. Here the CDR3 DNA reads TGTGCCAGCAGCCGACGAACCCAAGGGGGTCAACCCAATGAGCAGTTCTTC.

J is TRBJ1-2 and V is TRBV2; D is unresolved. Germline V gene data show CDR1 as SNHLY and CDR2 as FYNNEI. V lost 1 base and J 0 bases, leaving 12 bases between the germline ends. This CDR3 contains 16 residues. CDR3 protein: CASSEDRISANYGYTF. As DNA, the CDR3 is TGTGCCAGCAGTGAAGACAGAATATCAGCTAACTATGGCTACACCTTC.

This chain uses TRBV28 with TRBJ1-2; D is unresolved. In germline, CDR1 is MDHEN, CDR2 SYDVKM. The length of the CDR3 is 14 residues. V lost 1 base, J lost 8 bases, and 14 bases lay in between. The CDR3 sequence: CASSLLTSQRGYTF. In nucleotides, the CDR3 is TGTGCCAGCAGTTTATTAACATCACAGCGAGGCTACACCTTC.

The rearrangement uses TRBV6-5 and TRBJ2-3; unclear D gene. This CDR3 has 11 residues. Trimming cost V 5 bases and J 6 bases, with 6 bases left between them. The germline V gene encodes CDR1 MNHEY and CDR2 SVGAGI. For the CDR3, the DNA is TGTGCCAGCAGTGTGGGGGATACGCAGTATTTT. The encoded protein is CASSVGDTQYF.

The sample holds one count of this clone. The chain combines TRBV10-3 with TRBJ2-5; TRBD2 matches at 11 bases. Trimming at V came to 4 bases and at J to 4 bases, leaving 8 bases not matched to a gene. CDR1 is ENHRY and CDR2 is SYGVKD in the germline V gene. CDR3 size: 16 residues. CDR3 protein: CAISVNLAGGPETQYF. In DNA, the CDR3 is TGTGCCATCAGTGTTAACCTAGCGGGGGGCCCAGAGACCCAGTACTTC.

The chain carries TRBV5-1 and TRBJ1-3, with a possible D match to TRBD1 (5 bases). The CDR3 length is 17 residues. With 2 bases removed from V and 2 bases from J, the gap between germline ends came to 17 bases. CDR1 and CDR2 (germline): SGHRS, YFSETQ. CDR3 DNA: TGCGCCAGCAGCTTCCATCGTACAGGTCGGGCTGGAAACACCATATATTTT. Protein product: CASSFHRTGRAGNTIYF.

The chain has TRBV19 and TRBJ1-2; 9 nucleotides line up with TRBD1. V lost 3 bases, J lost 3 bases, and 17 bases stayed unmatched. The CDR3 has 19 residues. Germline CDR1 is LNHDA and CDR2 is SQIVND (reference sequence). The CDR3 bases are TGTGCCAGTAGTATTTTAGGGACAGGGAGAATCGTGAGGGACTATGGCTACACCTTC. Its protein product is CASSILGTGRIVRDYGYTF.

This clone was observed a few times. This chain joins TRBV27 and TRBJ1-2; unclear D gene. The length of the CDR3 is 13 residues. CDR1 and CDR2 (germline): MNHEY, SMNVEV (reference sequence). Trimming took off 0 bases at V and 8 bases at J, with 10 bases between the two ends. CDR3 amino acids: CASSLSGSGGYTF. DNA for the CDR3: TGTGCCAGCAGTTTATCGGGGTCTGGGGGCTACACCTTC.

The V and J genes are TRBV28 and TRBJ2-7; 9 positions agree with TRBD1. Per the germline V gene, CDR1 is MDHEN and CDR2 is SYDVKM. The junction had 12 bases not matched to a gene; V was cut back by 3 bases and J by 9 bases. The CDR3 runs to 15 residues. CDR3 nucleotides: TGTGCCAGCAGTTTTAGATCGGGACAGGGAAAATGGCAGTACTTC. Residues: CASSFRSGQGKWQYF.

The V gene is TRBV27, the J gene TRBJ2-7, with D unresolved. Trimming pared 3 bases from V and 0 bases from J, leaving 12 bases between. The CDR3 has 15 residues. In germline, CDR1 is MNHEY, CDR2 SMNVEV (reference sequence). The CDR3 protein is CASSFSGLVSYEQYF. The CDR3 region has the DNA TGTGCCAGCAGTTTCTCCGGTCTTGTCTCCTACGAGCAGTACTTC.

V gene TRBV5-5 combines with J gene TRBJ1-6, with TRBD1 matching over 8 bases. With V trimmed by 5 bases and J by 14 bases, 9 bases remained unmatched. Germline V gene lookup returns CDR1 SGHKS and CDR2 YYEKEE (reference sequence). This CDR3 has 13 amino acids. The chain's CDR3 is CASRTDRGMTLHF. CDR3 DNA sequence: TGTGCCAGCAGAACAGACAGGGGCATGACCCTCCACTTT. The variable domain in full, completed from reference TRBV5-5 and TRBJ1-6, reads DAGVTQSPTHLIKTRGQQVTLRCSPISGHKSVSWYQQVLGQGPQFIFQYYEKEERGRGNFPDRFSARQFPNYSSELNVNALLLGDSALYLCASRTDRGMTLHFGNGTRLTVT.

This clone was counted a few times. The rearrangement joins TRBV6-6 to TRBJ2-1, with D possibly matching TRBD2 (5 bases). V lost 2 bases and J lost 8, with 7 bases in between. The CDR3 contains 12 residues. The germline gives CDR1 MNHNY, CDR2 SVGAGI (reference sequence). CDR3 sequence: CASSYGRDEQFF. CDR3 coding DNA: TGTGCCAGCAGTTACGGGAGAGATGAGCAGTTCTTC.

The rearrangement joins TRBV5-1 to TRBJ1-5; weak D call: TRBD1 (5 bases). Germline CDR1 is SGHRS and CDR2 is YFSETQ. Trimming shortened V by 5 bases and J by 4 bases, and 13 bases separated the two germline ends. The CDR3 is made up of 14 amino acids. Here the CDR3 reads CASSSGAPNQPQHF. The CDR3 bases are TGCGCCAGCAGTTCCGGGGCCCCTAATCAGCCCCAGCATTTT.

J is TRBJ2-7 and V is TRBV7-8; D may match TRBD1 or TRBD2 (5 bases each). The germline V gene has CDR1 SGHVS and CDR2 FQNEAQ. The CDR3 extends over 16 amino acids. The V and J ends lost 4 bases and 1 base respectively, with 17 bases between them. In DNA form, the CDR3 reads TGTGCCAGCAGCTCCTCGGTTGAGCGGACATCCTACGAGCAGTACTTC. Amino acids: CASSSSVERTSYEQYF.

The chain carries TRBV11-2 and TRBJ2-3, with 9 nucleotides matching TRBD2. In germline, CDR1 is SGHAT, CDR2 FQNNGV. The CDR3 runs 17 residues. Trimming removed 1 base from V and 2 bases from J; junction bases left unmatched: 7. The DNA for the CDR3 is TGTGCCAGCAGCTTAGCACGGCGGGGGGGACCCACAGATACGCAGTATTTT. Translation: CASSLARRGGPTDTQYF.

DNA for the CDR3: TGTGCCAGCAGTTACTCAAAGGGGGCAGGCTATGGCTACACCTTC. This sequence encodes CASSYSKGAGYGYTF. V gene TRBV6-5 combines with J gene TRBJ1-2, with TRBD1 matching over 7 bases. Germline loops: CDR1 MNHEY, CDR2 SVGAGI. J lost 4 bases, V lost 0 bases, and 5 bases had no gene match. The CDR3 is 15 residues long.

The CDR3 DNA follows: TGTGCCAGCAGCAGGGACAAGATCTATGGCTACACCTTC. It translates to CASSRDKIYGYTF. The chain recombines TRBV11-3 with TRBJ1-2; D may be TRBD1 (6 bases). The CDR3 extends over 13 amino acids. Per germline, CDR1 SGHNT and CDR2 YENEEA. Deletions cut 5 bases from V and 4 bases from J, with 11 bases between.